The rows below give T cell receptor beta chains drawn from one sample of a study of regulatory T cells in long-lasting Graves disease. A single record per CDR3 protein comes from TCRdb applying MiXCR to the multiplex PCR reads. The table lists some 450,000 distinct CDR3 sequences, 23% of them singletons. This material consisted of peripheral blood mononuclear cells (PBMCs), taken when the disease was refractory, from a patient treated with antithyroid drugs. The receptors were sampled from a female donor with Graves disease. CDR3s include the opening cysteine and the closing phenylalanine or tryptophan.

v_gene,j_gene,CDR3aa
TRBV6-2/TRBV6-3,TRBJ1-5,CASSPADRGSNQPQHF
TRBV6-1,TRBJ2-7,CASSHQGAGGDYEQYF
TRBV20-1,TRBJ2-1,CSASTGTSGYNEQFF
TRBV20-1,TRBJ1-1,CSARGRGQAVLNTEAFF
TRBV6-1,TRBJ2-7,CASELAGVNEQYF
TRBV27,TRBJ1-5,CASSLGPHQPQHF
TRBV20-1,TRBJ1-4,CSAISLSDEKLFF
TRBV29-1,TRBJ1-1,CSVLVKDRGGTEAFF
TRBV5-1,TRBJ1-1,CASSLTGTGGGGAEAFF
TRBV19,TRBJ2-1,CASRTGRNEQFF
TRBV10-3,TRBJ1-1,CAISESEGSEAFF
TRBV7-2,TRBJ2-7,CASSFPTGVVSEQYF
TRBV30,TRBJ2-7,CAWNNGGAYEQYF
TRBV3-1,TRBJ1-4,CASSQAYGRQGGTNEKLFF
TRBV5-1,TRBJ2-1,CASSLAFVGPGILDEQFF
TRBV7-9,TRBJ1-4,CASNSKGGGGEKLFF
TRBV2,TRBJ1-1,CASSGGGGTEAFF
TRBV2,TRBJ2-7,CASTADPYEQYF
TRBV30,TRBJ1-1,CAWSGGRGFEAFF
TRBV25-1,TRBJ1-2,CASSPAGREGYTF
TRBV6-1,TRBJ2-5,CASSGQQSYQETQYF
TRBV6-1,TRBJ1-2,CASTGQPYGYTF